Listed below are T cell receptor beta chains from one sample, sequenced in a study of CD8 T cells in Susac syndrome. TCRdb reprocessed the immunoSEQ multiplex PCR reads with MiXCR, giving one entry per CDR3 protein. In the table there are fewer than 350,000 distinct CDR3 sequences, 92% of which are singletons. Input material: CD4+ T cells from PBMCs. The receptors here all came from a human donor with multiple sclerosis. The CDR3 runs from the conserved cysteine through the conserved F or W. D genes are given only for firm matches. A row's size may be missing; if present it is once, few, many or a size class.

TRBJ1-3,NA,TRBV12-3/TRBV12-4,NA,TGTGCCAGCAGTCCGTATCCTGGAAACACCATATATTTT,CASSPYPGNTIYF
TRBJ1-2,NA,TRBV7-9,NA,TGTGCCAGCAGCTTCGGGGCCCGCCGCGGCTACACCTTC,CASSFGARRGYTF
TRBJ2-7,NA,TRBV6-1,NA,TGTGCCAGCAGTGGGGGACGGAACCCCCGTTCATATCGTGCCCAAGGGTACTTC,CASSGGRNPRSYRAQGYF
TRBJ2-5,few,TRBV7-6,NA,TGTGCCAGCAGCTTAGCTAGTGGAGAGACCCAGTACTTC,CASSLASGETQYF
TRBJ2-7,NA,TRBV9,NA,TGTGCCAGCAGCGTGGGGGTGGGCGAGCAGTACTTC,CASSVGVGEQYF
TRBJ2-7,NA,TRBV23-1,NA,TGCGCCAGCAGTCGCCCACAGGTAGCCGAGCAGTACTTC,CASSRPQVAEQYF
TRBJ1-4,once,TRBV5-6,NA,TGTGCCAGCAGCTTGGGAGGGTTCGGCAAACTGTTTTTT,CASSLGGFGKLFF
TRBJ2-7,NA,TRBV15,NA,TGTGCCACCCATAGAGAGGGCCGAATCGGCGAGCAGTACTTC,CATHREGRIGEQYF
TRBJ2-1,NA,TRBV12-5,NA,TGTGCTAGTGGTTCCGGCGGGTCTAGGAATGAGCAGTTCTTC,CASGSGGSRNEQFF
TRBJ1-4,NA,TRBV30,TRBD1,TGTGCCTCGGGACAGGGAAAAACTAATGAAAAACTGTTTTTT,CASGQGKTNEKLFF
TRBJ2-4,NA,TRBV7-3,NA,TGTGCCAGCAGCCCCTCCGCGGGACCCCGGGGGTTATACTTC,CASSPSAGPRGLYF
TRBJ1-3,NA,TRBV12-3/TRBV12-4,NA,TGTGCCAGCAATTATAAGGCGACAAACACCATATATTTT,CASNYKATNTIYF
TRBJ1-4,NA,TRBV12-3/TRBV12-4,NA,TGTGCCAGCAGTTTGACTGCGATCGGCGAAAAACTGTTTTTT,CASSLTAIGEKLFF
TRBJ2-2,once,TRBV6-6,TRBD1,TGTGCCAGCAGTTACCCCGGCGACAGGGGGCGGGAGGAGCTGTTTTTT,CASSYPGDRGREELFF
TRBJ1-2,NA,TRBV5-1,NA,TGCGCCAGCAGCTTGACCGACAGCTATGGCTACACCTTC,CASSLTDSYGYTF
TRBJ2-7,NA,TRBV19,TRBD2,TGTGCCAGTAGTATGGGCGGGGGGAGCTCCTACGAGCAGTACTTC,CASSMGGGSSYEQYF
TRBJ2-1,NA,TRBV3-1,TRBD2,TGTGCCAGCAGCCAAGTGGGACTAGCGACCAGTGAGCAGTTCTTC,CASSQVGLATSEQFF
TRBJ2-3,NA,TRBV20-1,TRBD2,TGCAGTGCTACGGGGCGGGAGAAAGATACGCAGTATTTT,CSATGREKDTQYF
TRBJ2-2,few,TRBV18,TRBD1,TGTGCCAGCTCACGGGACAGGGCGAACACCGGGGAGCTGTTTTTT,CASSRDRANTGELFF
TRBJ2-2,NA,TRBV19,TRBD2,TGTGCCACCGGCGGGGGCACCGGGGAGCTGTTTTTT,CATGGGTGELFF
TRBJ1-1,NA,TRBV5-1,TRBD1,TGCGCCAGCAGCCCCACCCCTGGACAGGGCGAAACTGAAGCTTTCTTT,CASSPTPGQGETEAFF
TRBJ2-3,NA,TRBV5-1,NA,TGCGCCAGCACGCAGGCAGATACGCAGTATTTT,CASTQADTQYF
TRBJ2-2,NA,TRBV12-3/TRBV12-4,NA,TGTGCCAGCAGTCGGACCGGGACTCTATCCGGGGAGCTGTTTTTT,CASSRTGTLSGELFF
TRBJ2-7,NA,TRBV4-3,TRBD2,TGCGCCAGCAGCCAAGGGGAAGGACTAGCGGGAGTCGAGCAGTACTTC,CASSQGEGLAGVEQYF
TRBJ2-1,NA,TRBV4-1,TRBD1,TGCGCCAGCAGCCCCCTAGGGGGCTTAATCTACAATGAGCAGTTCTTC,CASSPLGGLIYNEQFF
TRBJ2-5,NA,TRBV6-6,NA,TGTGCCAGCAGTTGGGGCCGACGCTCCCAAGAGACCCAGTACTTC,CASSWGRRSQETQYF
TRBJ1-4,few,TRBV12-3/TRBV12-4,TRBD1,TGTGCCAGCAGTTTTCAGGGGGGAACTAATGAAAAACTGTTTTTT,CASSFQGGTNEKLFF